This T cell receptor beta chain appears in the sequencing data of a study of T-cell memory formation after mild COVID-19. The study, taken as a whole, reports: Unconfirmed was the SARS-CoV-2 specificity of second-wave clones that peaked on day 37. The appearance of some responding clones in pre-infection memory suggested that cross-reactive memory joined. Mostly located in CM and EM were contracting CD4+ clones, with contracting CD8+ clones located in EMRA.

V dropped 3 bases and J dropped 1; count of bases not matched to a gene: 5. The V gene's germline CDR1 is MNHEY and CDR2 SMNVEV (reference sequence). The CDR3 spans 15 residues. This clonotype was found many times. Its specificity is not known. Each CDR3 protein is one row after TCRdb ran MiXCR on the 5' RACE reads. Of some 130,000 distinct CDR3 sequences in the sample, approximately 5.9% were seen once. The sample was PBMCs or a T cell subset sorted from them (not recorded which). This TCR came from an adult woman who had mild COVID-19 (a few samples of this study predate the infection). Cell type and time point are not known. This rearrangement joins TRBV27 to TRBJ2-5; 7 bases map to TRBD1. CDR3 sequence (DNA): TGTGCCAGCAGTTTGGGACAGAAGTCCCAAGAGACCCAGTACTTC. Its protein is CASSLGQKSQETQYF.